The rows below give T cell receptor beta chains drawn from one sample of a study of Ad26.COV2.S vaccination and SARS-CoV-2 variants. Clones were read by immunoSEQ multiplex PCR, and TCRdb kept only the in-frame ones, dropping some. The table records over 110,000 clones, about nine tenths of them present only once. The material was peripheral blood, obtained after recovery from COVID-19. These receptor sequences come from a human donor who had recovered from COVID-19. Both conserved end residues are part of each CDR3. Each record gives: D gene, clone size, V gene, J gene, CDR3 DNA, CDR3 protein. The D gene is left open where the match is weak. Where a row states a size, it is once, few, many or the class of an expanded clone; other rows omit it.

NA	NA	TRBV29-1	TRBJ2-5	TGCAGCGTTGAAAGGGCAGGGGCAGAGACCCAGTACTTC	CSVERAGAETQYF
NA	NA	TRBV11-2	TRBJ2-2	TGTGCCAGCAGCTTAGTTCGAGGGCCGGGCGGGGAGCTGTTTTTT	CASSLVRGPGGELFF
NA	NA	TRBV29-1	TRBJ1-2	TGCAGCGTTGAAGATGGCGAAGGACCGGGTGGCTACACCTTC	CSVEDGEGPGGYTF
NA	NA	TRBV7-8	TRBJ1-1	TGTGCCAGCAGCTTATTTGGGGGGTCGGGTGAAGCTTTCTTT	CASSLFGGSGEAFF
NA	once	TRBV25-1	TRBJ2-2	TGTGCCAGCAGCGACCGGGGTAGGGCAAACGGGGAGCTGTTTTTT	CASSDRGRANGELFF
TRBD1	NA	TRBV28	TRBJ1-2	TGTGCCAGCAGTAGTCAGGGACAGGGAAAGGGTGGCTACACCTTC	CASSSQGQGKGGYTF
NA	once	TRBV29-1	TRBJ1-2	TGCAGCGTTGTCAGGGCCGCCTCCGAGGGCTACACCTTC	CSVVRAASEGYTF
TRBD2	NA	TRBV10-1	TRBJ2-1	TGCGCCAGCAGTGAGGTTCTAGCGGGGGGCTCGAGAGCGGCTGAGCAGTTCTTC	CASSEVLAGGSRAAEQFF
NA	NA	TRBV12-3/TRBV12-4	TRBJ1-6	TGTGCCAGCAGTATCCAGGGGAGTTCACCCCTCCACTTT	CASSIQGSSPLHF
NA	NA	TRBV27	TRBJ1-5	TGTGCCAGCAGTCCCCATGGGGGGAATCAGCCCCAGCATTTT	CASSPHGGNQPQHF
TRBD1	NA	TRBV7-6	TRBJ1-2	TGTGCCAGCAGCTCGAACAGGGGAGGAGGATATGGCTACACCTTC	CASSSNRGGGYGYTF
NA	NA	TRBV5-1	TRBJ2-3	TGCGCCAGCAGCTTGGCCGTGGGTGGGGATACGCAGTATTTT	CASSLAVGGDTQYF
TRBD1	NA	TRBV5-1	TRBJ1-2	TGCGCCAGCAGCTCCGGAGGGGAAGGGGGCGGAGGCTACACCTTC	CASSSGGEGGGGYTF
TRBD1	once	TRBV7-9	TRBJ2-3	TGTGCCAGCAGCACACCGGGACAGGGTATAGGTACGCAGTATTTT	CASSTPGQGIGTQYF
NA	once	TRBV30	TRBJ1-5	TGTGCCTGGAGTGTATCCGTGAGCAATCAGCCCCAGCATTTT	CAWSVSVSNQPQHF
TRBD1	NA	TRBV7-6	TRBJ1-4	TGTGCCAGCAGCTTAGACGCTTCAGAAGGGACAGATGAAAAACTGTTTTTT	CASSLDASEGTDEKLFF